This TCR beta chain came from a study of identifying expanded T cells in peripheral blood. Sequencing was performed with immunoSEQ multiplex PCR; in TCRdb, only in-frame clones are kept and a portion is missing. The table lists around 100,000 clones, roughly 90% of them singletons. For this clone: The antigen remains unidentified.

Study-wide results and limits: Two-week clone count variance significantly increased as total template count grew.

Per the germline V gene, CDR1 is SGHNT and CDR2 is YYREEE (reference sequence). The CDR3 is 16 residues long. The ends lost 0 bases at V and 2 bases at J; junction bases unmatched: 6. Healthy donors had no documented immune events, such as infections, while sampled. The sample taken for sequencing was blood. The clonotype comes from a person between 18 and 69 years old in good health. This chain links TRBV5-4 with TRBJ1-2, with 8 bases lining up with TRBD1. For the CDR3, the DNA is TGTGCCAGCAGCTTGGGTGACAGGGGAGTAAACTATGGCTACACCTTC. Amino acid sequence: CASSLGDRGVNYGYTF.